Shown below are 7 T cell receptor beta chains from a single sample sequenced in a study of cytomegalovirus exposure and HLA in healthy donors. The PCR ran on 60 Vbeta and 13 Jbeta primers. Profiled with immunoSEQ multiplex PCR; TCRdb holds only in-frame clones, not every one. This sample carries around 130,000 clones, just under 85% of them seen once, and the ten largest clones take approximately 2.8%. What was sequenced was PBMCs. The receptor set was obtained from a boy aged 2 to 10 in good health and CMV-seronegative.

By share of the sample, this clone is medium-sized. The rearrangement links TRBV2 to TRBJ2-2; 11 bases are a match to TRBD2. Looked up from germline, CDR1 is SNHLY and CDR2 is FYNNEI. The CDR3 length is 17 residues. J was trimmed by 0 bases and V by 4 bases; bases with no gene match: 4. CDR3 coding DNA: TGTGCCAGCAGTGTGACTAGCGGGGCTGCGAACACCGGGGAGCTGTTTTTT. This encodes CASSVTSGAANTGELFF.

This chain uses TRBV6-5 with TRBJ2-3, with D possibly TRBD1 on 5 matching bases. Germline lookup yields CDR1 MNHEY and CDR2 SVGAGI. The CDR3 is 13 amino acids. V lost 2 bases and J 5 bases, leaving 8 bases between the germline ends. The chain's CDR3 is CASSYKGLDTQYF. CDR3 DNA: TGTGCCAGCAGTTACAAGGGGTTAGATACGCAGTATTTT.

This chain uses TRBV6-5 with TRBJ2-2, with 10 nucleotides matching TRBD1. Germline lookup yields CDR1 MNHEY and CDR2 SVGAGI. Trimming took 2 bases from V and 5 from J; bases not matched to a gene: 2. This CDR3 has 15 amino acids. CDR3 sequence (DNA): TGTGCCAGCAGTTACGGGACAGGGGAAACCGGGGAGCTGTTTTTT. It is translated as CASSYGTGETGELFF.

The V call is TRBV4-3, the J call TRBJ1-1; D call uncertain. Trimming stripped 0 bases from V and 0 bases from J, with 8 bases between. CDR1 and CDR2 (germline): LGHNA, YSLEER. The CDR3 contains 15 residues. Written as DNA, the CDR3 is TGCGCCAGCAGCCAAGAAGTAGAGATGAACACTGAAGCTTTCTTT. Translation: CASSQEVEMNTEAFF.

In its sample, this clone was seen once. The chain combines TRBV5-6 with TRBJ1-1; no reliable D call. This CDR3 has 13 residues. Deletions cut 1 base from V and 0 bases from J, with 4 bases between. The germline CDR1 and CDR2 sequences are SGHDT and YYEEEE. This CDR3 is CASSLPVNTEAFF. Written as DNA, the CDR3 is TGTGCCAGCAGCTTGCCCGTGAACACTGAAGCTTTCTTT.

The chain combines TRBV20-1 with TRBJ2-1; possibly TRBD2 for D (5 bases). V shed 8 bases and J shed 13 bases, with 15 bases lying between them. The germline V gene has CDR1 DFQATT and CDR2 SNEGSKA (reference sequence). The length of the CDR3 is 10 residues. CDR3 bases: TGCAGTCACAGCGGAATCGATCAGTTCTTC. Translating gives CSHSGIDQFF.

The V call is TRBV9, the J call TRBJ2-6; no clear D. V lost 0 bases and J lost 4, with 5 bases in between. Per germline, CDR1 SGDLS and CDR2 YYNGEE. CDR3 size: 14 residues. The CDR3 DNA reads TGTGCCAGCAGCGTAGAATCAGGGGCCAACGTCCTGACTTTC. Translation gives CASSVESGANVLTF.